The 5 T cell receptor beta chains reported below all come from one sample, sequenced in a study of identical twins. TCRdb itself ran the 5' RACE reads through MiXCR, one entry per CDR3 protein. The data hold 1.5 million to 2 million distinct CDR3 sequences, with around 29% observed a single time. Sequencing used cord blood. These receptors were obtained from a newborn girl in good health.

The J gene is TRBJ2-4, the V gene TRBV12-3 or TRBV12-4; TRBD1 is a possible D gene (6 bases). The J call could be wrong; TRBJ2-7 is a better fit for the DNA end. The CDR3 sequence is 16 residues long. This CDR3 reads CASSLSKGHPRHEQYF. DNA for the CDR3: TGTGCCAGCAGTTTGAGTAAGGGACACCCAAGACACGAGCAGTACTTC.

In its sample, this clonotype was seen once. V gene TRBV12-3 or TRBV12-4 combines with J gene TRBJ1-3, with TRBD1 matching 7 bases. V was clipped by 4 bases and J by 0 bases; unmatched bases: 6. The length of the CDR3 is 16 residues. The CDR3 DNA is TGTGCCAGCAGTTGGGACAGTCCTAGCTCTGGAAACACCATATATTTT. Protein sequence: CASSWDSPSSGNTIYF.

This clonotype was picked up a small number of times. This rearrangement joins TRBV29-1 to TRBJ2-7; 7 bases line up with TRBD2. Germline values: CDR1 SQVTM, CDR2 ANQGSEA. This CDR3 contains 12 residues. V gave up 0 bases and J gave up 7 bases; unmatched junction bases: 3. CDR3 coding DNA: TGCAGCGTTGAAGAGGGAGGGAAGGAGCAGTACTTC. It translates to CSVEEGGKEQYF.

This clonotype showed up many times. The rearrangement links TRBV3-1 to TRBJ2-5; D not certain. Deletions cut 7 bases from V and 4 bases from J, with 10 bases between. This CDR3 contains 12 residues. Germline CDR1 and CDR2: LGHDT and YNNKEL (reference sequence). CDR3 loop: CASNRPGETQYF. The CDR3 DNA is TGTGCCAGCAACCGGCCTGGAGAGACCCAGTACTTC.

This clonotype showed up many times. This sequence joins TRBV27 and TRBJ2-7; perhaps TRBD1 as D (8 bases). V was shortened by 7 bases and J by 6 bases, with 13 bases between the two germline ends. The CDR3 covers 12 residues. The germline CDR1 and CDR2 sequences are MNHEY and SMNVEV (reference sequence). The CDR3 bases are TGTGCCAGCAAACAGGGGGGGCTCGAGCAGTACTTC. It codes for CASKQGGLEQYF.